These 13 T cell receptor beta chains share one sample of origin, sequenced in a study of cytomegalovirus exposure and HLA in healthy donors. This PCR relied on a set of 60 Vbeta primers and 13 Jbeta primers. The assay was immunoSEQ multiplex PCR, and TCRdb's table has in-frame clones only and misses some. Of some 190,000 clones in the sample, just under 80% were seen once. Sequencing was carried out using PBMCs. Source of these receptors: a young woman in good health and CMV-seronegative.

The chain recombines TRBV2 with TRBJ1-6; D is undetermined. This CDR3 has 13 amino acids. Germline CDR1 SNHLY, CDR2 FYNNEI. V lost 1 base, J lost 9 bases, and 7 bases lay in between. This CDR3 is CASSEGPGSPLHF. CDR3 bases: TGTGCCAGCAGTGAAGGGCCGGGTTCACCCCTCCACTTT.

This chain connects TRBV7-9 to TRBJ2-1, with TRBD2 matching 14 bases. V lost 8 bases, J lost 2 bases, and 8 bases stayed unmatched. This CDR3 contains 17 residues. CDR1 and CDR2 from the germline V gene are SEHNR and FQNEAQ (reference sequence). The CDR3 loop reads CASSRTSGGWPYNEQFF. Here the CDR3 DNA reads TGTGCCAGCTCACGGACTAGCGGGGGGTGGCCCTACAATGAGCAGTTCTTC. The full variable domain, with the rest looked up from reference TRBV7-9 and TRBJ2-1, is DTGVSQNPRHKITKRGQNVTFRCDPISEHNRLYWYRQTLGQGPEFLTYFQNEAQLEKSRLLSDRFSAERPKGSFSTLEIQRTEQGDSAMYLCASSRTSGGWPYNEQFFGPGTRLTVL.

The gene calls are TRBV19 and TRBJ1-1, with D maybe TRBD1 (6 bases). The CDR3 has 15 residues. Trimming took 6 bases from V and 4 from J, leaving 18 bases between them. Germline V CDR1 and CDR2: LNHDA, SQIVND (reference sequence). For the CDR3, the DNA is TGTGCCAGTAGCTCACTACGAACAGGGATCACTGAAGCTTTCTTT. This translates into CASSSLRTGITEAFF.

The CDR3 protein is CAWDTGKNQPQHF. CDR3 sequence (DNA): TGTGCCTGGGACACAGGGAAGAATCAGCCCCAGCATTTT. The chain joins TRBV30 to TRBJ1-5, with a weak D call TRBD1 (6 bases). V lost 5 bases and J 4 bases, leaving 12 bases between the germline ends. This CDR3 comprises 13 residues. Germline-derived CDR1 and CDR2 are GTSNPN and SVGIG (reference sequence).

CDR3 nucleotide sequence: TGTGCCACCAGCACCGGACAGGGGAAAACTGAAGCTTTCTTT. It codes for CATSTGQGKTEAFF. The chain is built from TRBV15 and TRBJ1-1; 9 positions agree with TRBD1. The CDR3 totals 14 residues. Germline V gene data show CDR1 as LNHNV and CDR2 as YYDKDF (reference sequence). The ends lost 4 bases at V and 5 bases at J; junction bases unmatched: 5.

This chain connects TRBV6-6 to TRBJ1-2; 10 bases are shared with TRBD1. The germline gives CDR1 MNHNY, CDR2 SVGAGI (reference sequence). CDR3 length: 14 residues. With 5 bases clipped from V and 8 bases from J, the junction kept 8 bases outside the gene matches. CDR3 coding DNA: TGTGCCAGCAGTCTTATGACAGGGGGCGAGGGCTACACCTTC. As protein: CASSLMTGGEGYTF.

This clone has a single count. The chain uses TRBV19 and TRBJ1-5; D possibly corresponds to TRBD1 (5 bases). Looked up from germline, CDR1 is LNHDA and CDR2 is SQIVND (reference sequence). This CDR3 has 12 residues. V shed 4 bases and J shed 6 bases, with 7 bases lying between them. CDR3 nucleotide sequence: TGTGCCAGTAGTAGGGGGGGTCAGCCCCAGCATTTT. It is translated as CASSRGGQPQHF.

The CDR3 bases are TGTGCCAGCAGCTTAGAGGAGGGGACACCCCTCCACTTT. Its translation is CASSLEEGTPLHF. The chain is built from TRBV7-9 and TRBJ1-6; possibly TRBD1 for D (5 bases). V lost 1 base to trimming and J lost 11 bases, with 9 bases between them. Germline V gene data show CDR1 as SEHNR and CDR2 as FQNEAQ (reference sequence). This CDR3 is 13 amino acids long. Variable domain in full (rest from reference TRBV7-9 and TRBJ1-6): DTGVSQNPRHKITKRGQNVTFRCDPISEHNRLYWYRQTLGQGPEFLTYFQNEAQLEKSRLLSDRFSAERPKGSFSTLEIQRTEQGDSAMYLCASSLEEGTPLHFGNGTRLTVT.

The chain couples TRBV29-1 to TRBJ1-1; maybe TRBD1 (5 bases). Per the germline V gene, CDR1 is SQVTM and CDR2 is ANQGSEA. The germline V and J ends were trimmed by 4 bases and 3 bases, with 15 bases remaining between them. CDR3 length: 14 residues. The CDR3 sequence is CSVAGGATDTEAFF. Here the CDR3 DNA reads TGCAGCGTTGCTGGAGGGGCGACGGACACTGAAGCTTTCTTT. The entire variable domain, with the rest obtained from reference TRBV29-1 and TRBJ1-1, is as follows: SAVISQKPSRDICQRGTSLTIQCQVDSQVTMMFWYRQQPGQSLTLIATANQGSEATYESGFVIDKFPISRPNLTFSTLTVSNMSPEDSSIYLCSVAGGATDTEAFFGQGTRLTVV.

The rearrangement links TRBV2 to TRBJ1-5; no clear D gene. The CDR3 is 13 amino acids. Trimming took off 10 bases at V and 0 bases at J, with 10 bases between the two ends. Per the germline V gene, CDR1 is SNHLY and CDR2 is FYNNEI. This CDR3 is CAIRVDSNQPQHF. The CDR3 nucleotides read TGTGCCATCCGGGTGGATAGCAATCAGCCCCAGCATTTT.

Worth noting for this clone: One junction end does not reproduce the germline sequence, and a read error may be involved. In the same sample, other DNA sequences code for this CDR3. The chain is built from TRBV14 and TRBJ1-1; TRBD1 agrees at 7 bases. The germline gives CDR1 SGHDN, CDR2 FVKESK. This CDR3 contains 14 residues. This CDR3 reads CASSRGGTVAEAFF. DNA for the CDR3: TGTGCTAGCAGTCGCGGGGGGACAGTCGCTGAAGCTTTCTTT.

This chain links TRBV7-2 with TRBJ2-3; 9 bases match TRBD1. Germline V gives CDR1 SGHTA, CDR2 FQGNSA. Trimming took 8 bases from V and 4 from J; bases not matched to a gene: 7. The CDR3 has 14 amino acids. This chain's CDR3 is CASLLGQGADTQYF. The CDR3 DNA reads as TGTGCCAGCCTCTTGGGACAGGGAGCAGATACGCAGTATTTT.

The CDR3 bases are TGTGCCAGCAGCTTAGCCCGACAGGGGAGAGCTTTCTTT. Its protein product is CASSLARQGRAFF. The rearrangement uses TRBV7-2 and TRBJ1-1; TRBD1 aligns across 8 bases. The CDR3 sequence is 13 residues long. V shed 0 bases, J shed 10 bases, and the junction held 4 bases outside the gene matches. The germline gives CDR1 SGHTA, CDR2 FQGNSA.